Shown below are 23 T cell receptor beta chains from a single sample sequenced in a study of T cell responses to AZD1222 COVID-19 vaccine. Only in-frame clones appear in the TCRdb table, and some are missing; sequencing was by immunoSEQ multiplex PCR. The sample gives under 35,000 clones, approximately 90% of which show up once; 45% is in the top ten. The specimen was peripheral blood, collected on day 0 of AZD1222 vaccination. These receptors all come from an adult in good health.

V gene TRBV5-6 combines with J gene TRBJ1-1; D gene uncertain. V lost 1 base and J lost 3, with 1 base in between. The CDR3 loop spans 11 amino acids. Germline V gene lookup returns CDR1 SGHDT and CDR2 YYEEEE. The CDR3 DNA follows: TGTGCCAGCAGCTTGCACACTGAAGCTTTCTTT. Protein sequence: CASSLHTEAFF.

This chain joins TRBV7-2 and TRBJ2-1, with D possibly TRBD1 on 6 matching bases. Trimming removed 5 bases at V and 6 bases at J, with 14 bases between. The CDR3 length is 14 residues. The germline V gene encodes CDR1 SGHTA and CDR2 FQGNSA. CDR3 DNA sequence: TGTGCCAGCAGCCCCAGGTCACAGGGCAATGAGCAGTTCTTC. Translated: CASSPRSQGNEQFF. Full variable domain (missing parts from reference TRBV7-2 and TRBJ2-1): GAGVSQSPSNKVTEKGKDVELRCDPISGHTALYWYRQSLGQGLEFLIYFQGNSAPDKSGLPSDRFSAERTGGSVSTLTIQRTQQEDSAVYLCASSPRSQGNEQFFGPGTRLTVL.

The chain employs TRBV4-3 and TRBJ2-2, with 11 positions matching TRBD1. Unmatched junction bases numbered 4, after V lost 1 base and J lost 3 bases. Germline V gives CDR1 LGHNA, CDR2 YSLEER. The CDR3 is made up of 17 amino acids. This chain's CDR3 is CASSQGGDRGDTGELFF. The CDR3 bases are TGCGCCAGCAGCCAAGGCGGGGACAGGGGGGACACCGGGGAGCTGTTTTTT.

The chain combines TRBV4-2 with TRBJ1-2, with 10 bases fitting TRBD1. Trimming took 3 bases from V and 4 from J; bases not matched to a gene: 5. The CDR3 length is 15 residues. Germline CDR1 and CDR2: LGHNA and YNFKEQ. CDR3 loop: CASSHTWTGGYGYTF. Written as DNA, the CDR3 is TGTGCCAGCAGCCATACTTGGACAGGGGGCTATGGCTACACCTTC.

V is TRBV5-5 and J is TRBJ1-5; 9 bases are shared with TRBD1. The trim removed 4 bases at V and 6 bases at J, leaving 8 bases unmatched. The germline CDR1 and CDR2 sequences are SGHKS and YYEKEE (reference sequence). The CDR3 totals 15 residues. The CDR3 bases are TGTGCCAGCAGCCTACAGGGGGCGCGAGGTCAGCCCCAGCATTTT. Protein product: CASSLQGARGQPQHF.

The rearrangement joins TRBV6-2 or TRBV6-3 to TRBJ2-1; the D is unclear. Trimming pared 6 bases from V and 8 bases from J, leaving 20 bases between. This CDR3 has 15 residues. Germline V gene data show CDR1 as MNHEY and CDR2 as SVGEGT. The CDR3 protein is CASSRVGWYGDEQFF. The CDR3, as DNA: TGTGCCAGCAGCCGAGTAGGGTGGTATGGGGATGAGCAGTTCTTC.

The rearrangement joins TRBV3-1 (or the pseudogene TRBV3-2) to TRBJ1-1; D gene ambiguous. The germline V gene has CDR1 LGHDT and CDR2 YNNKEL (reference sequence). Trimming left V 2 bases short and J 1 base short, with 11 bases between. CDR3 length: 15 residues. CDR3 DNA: TGTGCCAGCAGCCAAAGAGGAAACCCGAACACTGAAGCTTTCTTT. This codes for CASSQRGNPNTEAFF.

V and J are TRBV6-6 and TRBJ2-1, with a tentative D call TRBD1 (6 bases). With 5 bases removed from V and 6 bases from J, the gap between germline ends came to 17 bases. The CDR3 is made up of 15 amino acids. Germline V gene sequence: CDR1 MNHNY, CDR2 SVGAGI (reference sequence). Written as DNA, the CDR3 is TGTGCCAGCAGTGAGACAGGCCAACAATCCAATGAGCAGTTCTTC. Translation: CASSETGQQSNEQFF.

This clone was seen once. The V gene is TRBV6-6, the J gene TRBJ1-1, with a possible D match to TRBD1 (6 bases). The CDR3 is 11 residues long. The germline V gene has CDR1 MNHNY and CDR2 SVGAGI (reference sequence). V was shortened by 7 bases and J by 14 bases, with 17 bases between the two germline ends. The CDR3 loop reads CASTLDSSNFF. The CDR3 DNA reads TGTGCCAGCACCTTGGACAGTTCCAACTTCTTT.

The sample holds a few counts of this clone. The CDR3 here is CASSQDGGDYGYTF. The CDR3, as DNA: TGTGCCAGCAGCCAAGATGGCGGCGACTATGGCTACACCTTC. The chain employs TRBV4-2 and TRBJ1-2; the D is unclear. The germline V and J ends were trimmed by 0 bases and 3 bases, with 8 bases remaining between them. The CDR3 totals 14 residues. Germline CDR1 is LGHNA and CDR2 is YNFKEQ.

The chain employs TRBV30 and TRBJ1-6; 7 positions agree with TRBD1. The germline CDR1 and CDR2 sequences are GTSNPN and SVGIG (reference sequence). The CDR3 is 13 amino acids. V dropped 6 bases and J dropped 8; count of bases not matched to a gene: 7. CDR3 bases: TGTGCCTGTTACAGGGGTTCTGATTCACCCCTCCACTTT. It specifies CACYRGSDSPLHF.

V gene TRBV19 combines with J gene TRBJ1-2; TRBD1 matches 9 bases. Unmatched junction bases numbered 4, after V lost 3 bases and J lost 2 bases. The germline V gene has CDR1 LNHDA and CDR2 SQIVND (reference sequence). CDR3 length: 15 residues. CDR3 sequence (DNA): TGTGCCAGTAGTATTATCACAGGGGGCAACTATGGCTACACCTTC. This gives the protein CASSIITGGNYGYTF.

The chain's CDR3 is CASSAGTGWSEQYF. For the CDR3, the DNA is TGTGCCAGCAGCGCCGGGACAGGATGGAGCGAGCAGTACTTC. The chain joins TRBV9 to TRBJ2-7, with 8 nucleotides matching TRBD1. The length of the CDR3 is 14 residues. Looked up from germline, CDR1 is SGDLS and CDR2 is YYNGEE. Trimming removed 3 bases from V and 6 bases from J; junction bases left unmatched: 8.

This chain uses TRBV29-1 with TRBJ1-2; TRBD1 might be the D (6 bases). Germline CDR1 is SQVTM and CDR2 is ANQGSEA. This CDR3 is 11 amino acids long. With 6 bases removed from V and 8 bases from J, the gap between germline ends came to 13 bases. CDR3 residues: CSVPEGGGYTF. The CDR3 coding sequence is TGCAGCGTGCCCGAAGGGGGGGGCTACACCTTC.

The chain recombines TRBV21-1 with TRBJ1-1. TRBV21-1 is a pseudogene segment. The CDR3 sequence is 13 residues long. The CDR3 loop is CASSKDQGRGAFF. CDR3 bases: TGTGCCAGCAGCAAAGACCAGGGGAGGGGGGCTTTCTTT.

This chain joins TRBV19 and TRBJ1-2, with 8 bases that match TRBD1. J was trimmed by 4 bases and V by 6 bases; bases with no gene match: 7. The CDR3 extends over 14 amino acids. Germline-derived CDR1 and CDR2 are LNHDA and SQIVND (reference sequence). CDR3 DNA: TGTGCCAGTAGGGCTCCTCAGGGGGCCTATGGCTACACCTTC. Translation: CASRAPQGAYGYTF.

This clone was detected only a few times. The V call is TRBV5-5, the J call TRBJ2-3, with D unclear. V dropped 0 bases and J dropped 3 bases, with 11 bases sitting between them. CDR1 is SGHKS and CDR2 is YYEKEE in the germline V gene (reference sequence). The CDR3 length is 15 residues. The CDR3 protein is CASSLGNPRTDTQYF. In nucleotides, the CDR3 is TGTGCCAGCAGCTTGGGGAATCCTAGGACAGATACGCAGTATTTT. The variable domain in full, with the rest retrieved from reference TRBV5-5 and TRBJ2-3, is DAGVTQSPTHLIKTRGQQVTLRCSPISGHKSVSWYQQVLGQGPQFIFQYYEKEERGRGNFPDRFSARQFPNYSSELNVNALLLGDSALYLCASSLGNPRTDTQYFGPGTRLTVL.

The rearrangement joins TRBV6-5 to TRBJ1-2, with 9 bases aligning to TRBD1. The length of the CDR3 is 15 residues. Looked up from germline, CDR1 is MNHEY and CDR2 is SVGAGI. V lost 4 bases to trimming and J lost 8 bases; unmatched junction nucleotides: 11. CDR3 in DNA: TGTGCCAGCAGTTTCGTCCGGGACAGGGTGGGCGGCTACACCTTC. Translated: CASSFVRDRVGGYTF.

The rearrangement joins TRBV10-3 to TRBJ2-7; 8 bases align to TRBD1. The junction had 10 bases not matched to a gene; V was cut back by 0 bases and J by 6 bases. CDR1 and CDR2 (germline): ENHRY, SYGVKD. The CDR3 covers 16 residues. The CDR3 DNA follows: TGTGCCATCAGTGAGTCGGGGAGACAGGGGATCGGCGAGCAGTACTTC. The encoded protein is CAISESGRQGIGEQYF.

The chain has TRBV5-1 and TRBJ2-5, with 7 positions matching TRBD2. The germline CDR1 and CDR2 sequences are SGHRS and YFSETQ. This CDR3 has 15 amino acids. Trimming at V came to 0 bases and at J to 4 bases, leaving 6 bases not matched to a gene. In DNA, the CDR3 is TGCGCCAGCAGCTTGGCTCCGGGCGGGGGAGAGACCCAGTACTTC. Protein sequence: CASSLAPGGGETQYF.

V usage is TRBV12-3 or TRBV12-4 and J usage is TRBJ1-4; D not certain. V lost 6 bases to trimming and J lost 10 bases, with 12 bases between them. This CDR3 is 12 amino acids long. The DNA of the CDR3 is TGTGCCAGCAGCTGGACCTCGGGAAAACTGTTTTTT. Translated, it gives CASSWTSGKLFF.

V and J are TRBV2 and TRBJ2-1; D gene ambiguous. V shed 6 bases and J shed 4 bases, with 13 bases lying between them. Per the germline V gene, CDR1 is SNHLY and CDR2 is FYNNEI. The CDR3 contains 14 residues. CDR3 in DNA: TGTGCCAGCAGGCTGGACCAACTTTACAATGAGCAGTTCTTC. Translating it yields CASRLDQLYNEQFF.

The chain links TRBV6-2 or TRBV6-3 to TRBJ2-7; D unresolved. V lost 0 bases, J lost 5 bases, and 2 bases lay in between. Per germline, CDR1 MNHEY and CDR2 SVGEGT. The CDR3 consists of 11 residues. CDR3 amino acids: CASSYSHEQYF. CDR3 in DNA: TGTGCCAGCAGTTACTCTCACGAGCAGTACTTC.